These 9 T cell receptor beta chains were all obtained from the same sample, sequenced in a study of shared clonotypes between healthy human individuals (dated by TCRdb to 2020 to 2021). The library was made by the immunoSEQ multiplex PCR assay. TCRdb limited this immuneACCESS table to in-frame rearrangements with V and J called. A share of clones is missing; checked studies link under half to unresolved V genes, and the rest is unexplained. A total of millions of clones appear in this sample, about 95% of them only once. Clones ranked in the top ten supply 0.85% to 1.3% of the sample. CD8 naive samples were CD45RO-negative cells positively selected for CCR7, giving a CD45RA+CCR7+ population that excluded TemRA cells. The specimen was naive CD8+ T cells sorted from blood. The cell subset or site label corresponds to: CD45RA+CCR7+. These receptors were taken from a man aged 18 to 35 in good health.

The chain recombines TRBV4-3 with TRBJ2-7, with no clear D. Trimming took off 2 bases at V and 2 bases at J, with 10 bases between the two ends. Germline CDR1 LGHNA, CDR2 YSLEER. The CDR3 is 14 amino acids. CDR3 in amino acids: CASSQSDGPYEQYF. The CDR3 nucleotides read TGCGCCAGCAGCCAAAGTGACGGGCCCTACGAGCAGTACTTC.

The rearrangement joins TRBV4-1 to TRBJ2-7; D is possibly TRBD1 or TRBD2 (5 bases each). The germline CDR1 and CDR2 sequences are MGHRA and YSYEKL. Trimming cost V 3 bases and J 5 bases, with 17 bases left between them. The CDR3 consists of 15 residues. The CDR3 loop is CASSHPPSGRNEQYF. In nucleotides, the CDR3 is TGCGCCAGCAGCCACCCGCCATCGGGACGGAACGAGCAGTACTTC.

The CDR3 region is CASRPPPPGVDEGGYTF. CDR3 nucleotides: TGTGCAAGTCGCCCCCCGCCGCCAGGGGTTGATGAGGGTGGCTACACCTTC. J is TRBJ1-2 and V is TRBV12-2; whether TRBD1, the table's D call, matches the DNA was not checked. TRBV12-2 is a pseudogene locus. There are 17 residues in the CDR3.

Here the CDR3 reads CASSPGTANSPLHF. The CDR3 nucleotides are TGTGCCAGCAGCCCCGGGACAGCTAATTCACCCCTCCACTTT. V is TRBV5-5 and J is TRBJ1-6, with TRBD1 matching over 7 bases. This CDR3 has 14 amino acids. Losses at the gene ends were 4 bases for V and 6 bases for J; bases not matched to a gene: 4. Germline loops: CDR1 SGHKS, CDR2 YYEKEE (reference sequence).

This clone was seen only once. The sample has other DNA sequences that encode this CDR3 too. The chain employs TRBV6-5 and TRBJ2-3; possibly TRBD2 for D (6 bases). The V end was cut by 0 bases, the J end by 5 bases, with 9 bases between. The CDR3 is 14 residues long. The germline V gene encodes CDR1 MNHEY and CDR2 SVGAGI. Written as DNA, the CDR3 is TGTGCCAGCAGTTACTCGACCGGGGGAGATACGCAGTATTTT. It codes for CASSYSTGGDTQYF.

This sequence joins TRBV9 and TRBJ2-2; maybe TRBD2 (7 bases). Germline-derived CDR1 and CDR2 are SGDLS and YYNGEE. The CDR3 covers 16 residues. V was clipped by 3 bases and J by 4 bases, with 16 bases between them. The CDR3 nucleotides read TGTGCCAGCAGCGATGGGGGCGGGGGCACCACCGGGGAGCTGTTTTTT. Translated, it gives CASSDGGGGTTGELFF.

A single count supports this clone. This sample also contains other DNA sequences that code for the same CDR3. The chain couples TRBV28 to TRBJ2-7; D is perhaps TRBD1 or TRBD2 (5 bases each). Germline V lookup: CDR1 MDHEN, CDR2 SYDVKM. V was clipped by 3 bases and J by 3 bases, with 9 bases between them. CDR3 size: 13 residues. The CDR3 region has the DNA TGTGCCAGCAGTTTGAGGGGACGCTACGAGCAGTACTTC. It encodes CASSLRGRYEQYF.

On this clone: This sample includes further DNA sequences coding for the same CDR3. The V call is TRBV6-5, the J call TRBJ1-4; TRBD1 aligns across 8 bases. The V and J ends lost 0 bases and 5 bases, in that order; junction bases with no gene match: 2. Per germline, CDR1 MNHEY and CDR2 SVGAGI. The CDR3 extends over 15 amino acids. The DNA of the CDR3 is TGTGCCAGCAGTTACTCGACAGGGGCAAATGAAAAACTGTTTTTT. It translates to CASSYSTGANEKLFF.

A remark on this clone: Other DNA sequences within the sample encode an identical CDR3. The chain carries TRBV5-1 and TRBJ1-1; D uncertain. Germline-derived CDR1 and CDR2 are SGHRS and YFSETQ. V dropped 2 bases and J dropped 1 base, with 6 bases sitting between them. This CDR3 is 13 amino acids long. The CDR3 region is CASSLLGNTEAFF. CDR3 bases: TGCGCCAGCAGCTTACTCGGGAACACTGAAGCTTTCTTT.